The TCR beta chain described here comes from a study of somatic mutations in cytotoxic T cells in rheumatoid arthritis. Whole-study context: After diagnosis, patient blood (around 32 ml EDTA) was drawn right away, before any treatment was given.

This table comes from immunoSEQ multiplex PCR, and its TCRdb copy is limited to in-frame clones, with some not included. The sample has about 19,000 clones, around 67% seen once. This clone was seen more than once but under ten times. The antigen is undetermined. The CDR3 consists of 13 residues. Germline assignment: CDR1 SQVTM and CDR2 ANQGSEA. The ends were cut back, 7 bases at V and 1 base at J, with 13 bases in the middle. Isolation of the CD4+ and CD8+ populations was accomplished via positive magnetic bead selection, with purity assessed by flow cytometry. General study results and limits: Within 8 of 65 patients, the single biggest CD8+ clone made up more than 20% of CD8+ cells. Among rheumatoid arthritis patients and age-matched healthy controls, CD8+ T-cell clonality was not significantly different.

This sequence originates from an adult with rheumatoid arthritis. The sample comprised CD8+ T cells sorted from blood. The chain links TRBV29-1 to TRBJ2-5; TRBD1 might be the D (6 bases). The CDR3 loop reads CSARGTGQETQYF. In DNA, the CDR3 is TGCAGCGCGAGGGGGACGGGCCAAGAGACCCAGTACTTC.